This entry describes one T cell receptor (beta chain). Its antigen remains unidentified. A junction end diverges from the germline sequence, so it may reflect a read error. The source of the sample is a study of post-analysis software for immune sequencing data. In the study overall: As for disease course, relapsing-remitting, secondary progressive and progressive-relapsing multiple sclerosis were all included. Study results and caveats: When patients were compared with controls, about 5 TRBV segments were more frequent, TRBV5-6, TRBV5-1 and TRBV20-1 among them. Strong co-clustering by F measure was seen for same-batch samples. For normalized Chao1 diversity, multiple sclerosis patients scored significantly lower than controls did.

The CDR3 runs 14 residues. From germline, CDR1 is PRHDT and CDR2 FYEKMQ (reference sequence). TCR beta cDNA libraries included unique molecular identifiers. With about 0.95 to 11 million T cells as the source, roughly 500,000 cDNA molecules resulted. TCRdb recomputed calls from the PCR reads with MiXCR, one row per CDR3 protein. The top ten hold nearly 3.5% of the sample, which has 180,000 or so distinct CDR3 sequences, approximately 30% seen once. The TCR sequence derives from a girl between 2 and 17 years old with multiple sclerosis. The genes are TRBV13 and TRBJ1-2; tentatively, D is TRBD1 (6 bases). Sequencing used blood. For the CDR3, the DNA is TGTGCCAGCAGCTTACAGGGGAACAACTATGGCCACACCTTC. Its translation: CASSLQGNNYGHTF.